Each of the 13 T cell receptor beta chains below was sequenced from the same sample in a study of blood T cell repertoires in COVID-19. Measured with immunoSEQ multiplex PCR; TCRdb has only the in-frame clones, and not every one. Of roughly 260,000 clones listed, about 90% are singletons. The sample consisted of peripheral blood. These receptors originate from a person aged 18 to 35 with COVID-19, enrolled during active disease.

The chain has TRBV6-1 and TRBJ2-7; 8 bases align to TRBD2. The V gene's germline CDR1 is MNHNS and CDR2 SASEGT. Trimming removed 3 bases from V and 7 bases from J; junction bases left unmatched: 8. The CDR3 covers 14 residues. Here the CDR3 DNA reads TGTGCCAGCAGTGACCCTAGCGGGTGGGGGGAGCAGTACTTC. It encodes CASSDPSGWGEQYF.

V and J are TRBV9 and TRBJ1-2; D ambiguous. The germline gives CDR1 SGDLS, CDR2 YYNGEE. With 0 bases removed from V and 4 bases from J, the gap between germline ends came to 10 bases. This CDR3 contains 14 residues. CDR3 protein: CASSVGGSAYGYTF. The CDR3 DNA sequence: TGTGCCAGCAGCGTAGGCGGCTCAGCCTATGGCTACACCTTC.

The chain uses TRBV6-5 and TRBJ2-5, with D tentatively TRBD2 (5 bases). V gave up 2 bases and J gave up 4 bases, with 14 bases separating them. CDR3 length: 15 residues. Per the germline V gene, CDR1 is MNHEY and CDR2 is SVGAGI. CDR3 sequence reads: CASSYARSGRETQYF. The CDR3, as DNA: TGTGCCAGCAGTTACGCGAGAAGTGGGAGAGAGACCCAGTACTTC.

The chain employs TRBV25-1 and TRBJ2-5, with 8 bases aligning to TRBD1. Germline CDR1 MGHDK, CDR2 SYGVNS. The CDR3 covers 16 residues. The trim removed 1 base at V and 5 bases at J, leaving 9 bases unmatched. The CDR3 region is CASSESGQGARETQYF. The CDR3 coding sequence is TGTGCCAGCAGTGAATCTGGGCAGGGGGCACGTGAGACCCAGTACTTC.

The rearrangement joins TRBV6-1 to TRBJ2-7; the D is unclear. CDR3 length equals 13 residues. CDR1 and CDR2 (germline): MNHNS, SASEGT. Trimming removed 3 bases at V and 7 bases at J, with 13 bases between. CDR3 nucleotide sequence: TGTGCCAGCAGTGACCGAGGTTCTGGGGAGCAGTACTTC. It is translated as CASSDRGSGEQYF.

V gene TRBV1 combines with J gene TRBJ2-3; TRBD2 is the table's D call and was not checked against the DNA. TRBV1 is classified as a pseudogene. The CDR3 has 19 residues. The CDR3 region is CTSSQVASGRMWDTDTQYF. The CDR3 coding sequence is TGCACCAGCAGCCAAGTGGCTAGCGGGAGGATGTGGGACACAGATACGCAGTATTTT.

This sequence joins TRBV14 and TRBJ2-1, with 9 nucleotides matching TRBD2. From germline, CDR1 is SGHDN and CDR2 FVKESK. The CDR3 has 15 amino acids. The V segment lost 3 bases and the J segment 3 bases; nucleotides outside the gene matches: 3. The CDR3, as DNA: TGTGCCAGCAGCCATCAGACTAGCGGCTACAATGAGCAGTTCTTC. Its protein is CASSHQTSGYNEQFF.

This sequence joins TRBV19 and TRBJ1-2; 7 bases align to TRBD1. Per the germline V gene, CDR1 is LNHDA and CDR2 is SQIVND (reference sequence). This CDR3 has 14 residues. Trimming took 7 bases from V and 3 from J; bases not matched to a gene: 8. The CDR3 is CASTLFTGDYGYTF. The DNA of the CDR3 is TGTGCCAGTACCCTCTTTACAGGGGACTATGGCTACACCTTC.

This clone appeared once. In DNA, the CDR3 is TGTGCCAGCAGCTTAGAAGCGGATACGCAGTATTTT. Its protein is CASSLEADTQYF. This chain connects TRBV7-9 to TRBJ2-3; unclear D gene. Germline loops: CDR1 SEHNR, CDR2 FQNEAQ (reference sequence). Trimming pared 1 base from V and 6 bases from J, leaving 5 bases between. The CDR3 is 12 amino acids.

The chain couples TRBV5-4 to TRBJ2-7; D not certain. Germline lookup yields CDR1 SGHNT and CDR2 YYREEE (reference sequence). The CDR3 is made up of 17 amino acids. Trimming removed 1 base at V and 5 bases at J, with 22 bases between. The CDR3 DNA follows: TGTGCCAGCAGCTTGTTTCCCTCTCCAGTCATGGCGGACGAGCAGTACTTC. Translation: CASSLFPSPVMADEQYF.

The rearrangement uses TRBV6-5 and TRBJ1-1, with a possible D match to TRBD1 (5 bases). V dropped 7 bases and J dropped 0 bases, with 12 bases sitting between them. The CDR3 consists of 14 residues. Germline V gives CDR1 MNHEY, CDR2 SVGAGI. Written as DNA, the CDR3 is TGTGCCAGCAAGGGTCAGGGCATGAACACTGAAGCTTTCTTT. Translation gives CASKGQGMNTEAFF.

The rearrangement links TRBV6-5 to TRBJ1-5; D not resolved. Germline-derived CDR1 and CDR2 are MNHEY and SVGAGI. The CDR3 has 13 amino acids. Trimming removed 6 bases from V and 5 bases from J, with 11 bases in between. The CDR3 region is CASRRTQDQPQHF. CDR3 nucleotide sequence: TGTGCCAGCAGACGGACTCAGGATCAGCCCCAGCATTTT.

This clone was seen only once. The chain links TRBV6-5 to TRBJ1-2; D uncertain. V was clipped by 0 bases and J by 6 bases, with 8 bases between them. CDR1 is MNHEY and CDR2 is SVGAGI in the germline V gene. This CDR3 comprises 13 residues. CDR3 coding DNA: TGTGCCAGCAGTTACTCAATCGGGGATGGCTACACCTTC. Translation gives CASSYSIGDGYTF.